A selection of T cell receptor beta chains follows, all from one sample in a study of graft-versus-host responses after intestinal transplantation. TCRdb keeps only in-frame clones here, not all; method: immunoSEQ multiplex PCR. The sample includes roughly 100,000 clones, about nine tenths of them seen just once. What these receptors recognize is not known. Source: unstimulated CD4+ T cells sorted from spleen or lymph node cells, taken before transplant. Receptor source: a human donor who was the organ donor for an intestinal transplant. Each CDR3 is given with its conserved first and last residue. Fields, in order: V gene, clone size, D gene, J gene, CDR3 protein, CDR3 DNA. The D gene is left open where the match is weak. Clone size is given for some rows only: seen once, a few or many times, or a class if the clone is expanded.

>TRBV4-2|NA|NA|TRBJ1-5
CASSQDSGVGNQPQHF
TGTGCCAGCAGCCAAGACTCAGGGGTTGGCAATCAGCCCCAGCATTTT
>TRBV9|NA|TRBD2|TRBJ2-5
CASSVVAGGLGGEETQYF
TGTGCCAGCAGCGTAGTAGCGGGGGGCCTCGGGGGAGAAGAGACCCAGTACTTC
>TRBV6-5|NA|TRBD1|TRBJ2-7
CASMTGTGVSYEQYF
TGTGCCAGCATGACCGGGACAGGGGTTTCCTACGAGCAGTACTTC
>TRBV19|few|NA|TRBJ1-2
CATRQNYGYTF
TGTGCCACCAGACAAAACTATGGCTACACCTTC
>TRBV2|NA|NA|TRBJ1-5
CASTEVWVNQPQHF
TGTGCCAGCACCGAGGTTTGGGTCAATCAGCCCCAGCATTTT
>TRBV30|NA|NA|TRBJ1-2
CAWGQFNYGYTF
TGTGCCTGGGGACAGTTTAACTATGGCTACACCTTC
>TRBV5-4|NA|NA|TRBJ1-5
CASSLAPQGPQHF
TGTGCCAGCAGCTTGGCCCCCCAGGGGCCCCAGCATTTT
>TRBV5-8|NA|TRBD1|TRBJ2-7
CASRYNPGQGFYEQYF
TGTGCCAGCAGGTATAATCCGGGACAGGGATTCTACGAGCAGTACTTC
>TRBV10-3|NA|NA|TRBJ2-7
CAISRSGGAVLIAYEQYF
TGTGCCATCAGTCGTAGTGGGGGGGCCGTTTTAATAGCCTACGAGCAGTACTTC
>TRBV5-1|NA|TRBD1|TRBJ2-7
CASSRTGAYEQYF
TGCGCCAGCTCGAGGACAGGAGCCTACGAGCAGTACTTC
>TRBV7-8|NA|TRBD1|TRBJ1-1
CASSVRGRINTEAFF
TGTGCCAGCAGCGTGAGGGGGCGGATCAACACTGAAGCTTTCTTT
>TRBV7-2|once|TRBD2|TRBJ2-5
CASSLGLAGQETQYF
TGTGCCAGCAGCTTAGGACTAGCGGGGCAAGAGACCCAGTACTTC
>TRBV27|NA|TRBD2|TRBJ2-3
CASSPLAGGDTDTQYF
TGTGCCAGCAGTCCCCTAGCGGGGGGGGACACAGATACGCAGTATTTT
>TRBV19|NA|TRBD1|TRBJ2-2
CASSIRTGFSNTGELFF
TGTGCCAGTAGTATCCGGACAGGGTTTTCCAACACCGGGGAGCTGTTTTTT
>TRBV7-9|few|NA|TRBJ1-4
CASQTGQSVEKLFF
TGTGCCAGCCAGACCGGACAGTCCGTCGAAAAACTGTTTTTT
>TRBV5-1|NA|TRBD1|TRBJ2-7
CASSYAGTVGYEQYF
TGCGCCAGCAGCTACGCCGGGACAGTGGGTTACGAGCAGTACTTC
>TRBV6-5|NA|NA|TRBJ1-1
CASSYSSENTEAFF
TGTGCCAGCAGTTACTCGTCAGAGAACACTGAAGCTTTCTTT
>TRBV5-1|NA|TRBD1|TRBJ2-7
CASSLFRGSASYEQYF
TGCGCCAGCAGCTTGTTCAGGGGGTCTGCGTCTTACGAGCAGTACTTC
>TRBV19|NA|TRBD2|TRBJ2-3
CASTRRPGTSGVSTDTQYF
TGTGCCAGTACCCGACGTCCCGGGACTAGCGGGGTTAGCACAGATACGCAGTATTTT
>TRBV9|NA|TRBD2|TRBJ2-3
CASSQGLAWDTQYF
TGTGCCAGCAGCCAGGGACTAGCATGGGATACGCAGTATTTT
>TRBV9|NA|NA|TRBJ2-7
CASSVDFGVSYEQYF
TGTGCCAGCAGCGTAGATTTCGGAGTTTCCTACGAGCAGTACTTC
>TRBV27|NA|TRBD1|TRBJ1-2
CASSSPDRGSYGYTF
TGTGCCAGCAGTTCCCCGGACAGGGGAAGCTATGGCTACACCTTC
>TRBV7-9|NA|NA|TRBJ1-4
CASSSSEKLFF
TGTGCCAGCAGCTCCAGTGAAAAACTGTTTTTT
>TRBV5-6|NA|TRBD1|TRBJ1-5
CASSVNRGQGNQPQHF
TGTGCCAGCAGCGTTAACAGGGGGCAAGGCAATCAGCCCCAGCATTTT
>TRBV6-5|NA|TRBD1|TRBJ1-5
CASRNRDRHQPQHF
TGTGCCAGCAGGAACCGGGACAGACATCAGCCCCAGCATTTT
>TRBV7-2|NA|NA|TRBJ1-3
CASSPGGTPGNTIYF
TGTGCCAGCAGCCCGGGAGGGACACCTGGAAACACCATATATTTT
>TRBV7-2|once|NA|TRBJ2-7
CASSSTIRDSSREQYF
TGTGCCAGCAGCTCCACAATTCGAGACAGTTCTCGCGAGCAGTACTTC
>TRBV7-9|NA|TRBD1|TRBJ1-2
CASGQGSRGYTF
TGTGCCAGCGGACAGGGTTCACGTGGCTACACCTTC
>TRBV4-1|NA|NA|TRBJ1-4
CASRPGETNEKLFF
TGCGCCAGCAGACCAGGGGAGACTAATGAAAAACTGTTTTTT
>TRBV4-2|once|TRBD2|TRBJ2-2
CASSGLAGGGELFF
TGTGCCAGCAGCGGGCTAGCGGGGGGCGGGGAGCTGTTTTTT
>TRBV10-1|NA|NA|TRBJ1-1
CASGGSGGITEAFF
TGCGCCAGCGGGGGTTCCGGAGGGATCACTGAAGCTTTCTTT
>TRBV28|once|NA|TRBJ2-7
CASTWGRANPEQYF
TGTGCCAGCACCTGGGGCAGGGCCAATCCAGAGCAGTACTTC
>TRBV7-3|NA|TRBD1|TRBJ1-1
CASSLTGTANTEAFF
TGTGCCAGCAGCTTAACGGGGACAGCGAACACTGAAGCTTTCTTT
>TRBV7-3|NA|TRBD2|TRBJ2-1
CASSGGRTSGGASSYNEQFF
TGTGCCAGCAGTGGGGGCCGGACTAGCGGGGGGGCTAGTTCCTACAATGAGCAGTTCTTC
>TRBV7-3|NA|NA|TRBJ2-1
CASSLTSQGWNEQFF
TGTGCCAGCAGCTTAACGTCCCAGGGGTGGAATGAGCAGTTCTTC
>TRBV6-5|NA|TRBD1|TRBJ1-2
CASSYNRGNGYTF
TGTGCCAGCAGTTACAACAGGGGAAATGGCTACACCTTC
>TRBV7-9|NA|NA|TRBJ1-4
CASSLPSSVKLFF
TGTGCCAGCAGCTTGCCGTCTAGCGTAAAACTGTTTTTT
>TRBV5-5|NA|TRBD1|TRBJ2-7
CASSFGQGAREQYF
TGTGCCAGCAGCTTCGGGCAGGGGGCTAGGGAGCAGTACTTC
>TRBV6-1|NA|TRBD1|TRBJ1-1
CASSGQGAVNTEAFF
TGTGCCAGCAGTGGACAGGGGGCGGTGAACACTGAAGCTTTCTTT
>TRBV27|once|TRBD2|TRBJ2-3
CASTLMGGGETHTQYF
TGTGCCAGCACCCTTATGGGCGGGGGGGAAACACATACGCAGTATTTT